This is a list of T cell receptor beta chains from one sample in a study of blood T cell repertoires in COVID-19. This table comes from immunoSEQ multiplex PCR, and its TCRdb copy is limited to in-frame clones, with some not included. Among under 200,000 clones, roughly 84% were seen once, and the ten largest hold approximately 5.4%. Sequenced sample: peripheral blood. The receptor source for this set is a woman between 45 and 60 years old with COVID-19, enrolled during active disease. Each CDR3 is given with its conserved first and last residue. The D gene is left open where the match is weak. Clone size is shown for a subset of rows, as once, few, many or a class of expanded clone.

V gene,J gene,D gene,clone size,CDR3 protein,CDR3 DNA
TRBV12-3/TRBV12-4,TRBJ1-1,-,-,CASSAAYTEAFF,TGTGCCAGCAGCGCGGCTTACACTGAAGCTTTCTTT
TRBV12-5,TRBJ2-1,TRBD2,-,CASGTRLAGGVSYNEQFF,TGTGCTAGTGGAACCCGACTAGCGGGGGGGGTATCCTACAATGAGCAGTTCTTC
TRBV7-2,TRBJ2-7,-,-,CASSLYRDEQYF,TGTGCCAGCAGCTTATACAGGGACGAGCAGTACTTC
TRBV7-6,TRBJ2-1,TRBD2,-,CASSLELAGGPYNEQFF,TGTGCCAGCAGCTTAGAGTTAGCGGGGGGGCCATACAATGAGCAGTTCTTC
TRBV6-2/TRBV6-3,TRBJ2-5,-,-,CASSYNGNPGTQYF,TGTGCCAGCAGTTACAACGGTAACCCGGGGACCCAGTACTTC
TRBV5-1,TRBJ2-5,-,-,CASSLEDRQTGETQYF,TGCGCCAGCAGCTTGGAAGATCGCCAAACGGGAGAGACCCAGTACTTC
TRBV29-1,TRBJ1-2,TRBD1,-,CSVDVTGTGPPNF,TGCAGCGTTGACGTAACCGGGACAGGGCCCCCTAACTTC
TRBV5-1,TRBJ2-7,-,-,CASSSGGLTSYEQYF,TGCGCCAGCAGCTCAGGGGGACTTACTTCCTACGAGCAGTACTTC
TRBV10-3,TRBJ2-5,TRBD1,-,CATRPLGTELTETQYF,TGTGCCACCAGACCTCTTGGGACAGAACTTACAGAGACCCAGTACTTC
TRBV5-6,TRBJ2-7,-,-,CASSLWRGYEQYF,TGTGCCAGCAGCTTGTGGCGGGGCTACGAGCAGTACTTC
TRBV2,TRBJ1-2,-,once,CASSDSSYGYTF,TGTGCCAGCAGCGACAGCTCCTATGGCTACACCTTC
TRBV12-3/TRBV12-4,TRBJ2-2,-,-,CASTPGVTGELFF,TGTGCCAGCACCCCCGGGGTGACCGGGGAGCTGTTTTTT